This T cell receptor beta chain originates from a study of a mutant IDH1 vaccine in newly diagnosed glioma. The CDR3 consists of 18 residues. Looked up from germline, CDR1 is SEHNR and CDR2 is FQNEAQ (reference sequence). The junction had 16 bases not matched to a gene; V was cut back by 5 bases and J by 3 bases. TCRdb's copy holds only in-frame clones and misses some; the assay was immunoSEQ multiplex PCR. The data contain roughly 26,000 clones, 83% of them singletons. Time point here: week 35, safety follow-up. The content of each vaccine dose was 300 ug of mutant IDH1 20-mer peptide, and topical imiquimod accompanied it. In weeks 1, 3, 5, 7, 11, 15, 19 and 23, patients were immunized, eight times in all. As for this clone: What it binds is not known.

The TCR was taken from a man in his thirties or forties with glioma. This chain connects TRBV7-9 to TRBJ2-1; 7 nucleotides line up with TRBD2. Sequenced material: PBMCs, taken from a glioma patient whose treatment included an IDH1 peptide vaccine. This CDR3 is CASSPALVVGGLYNEQFF. CDR3 bases: TGTGCCAGCAGCCCGGCCCTGGTGGTGGGAGGGCTCTACAATGAGCAGTTCTTC.